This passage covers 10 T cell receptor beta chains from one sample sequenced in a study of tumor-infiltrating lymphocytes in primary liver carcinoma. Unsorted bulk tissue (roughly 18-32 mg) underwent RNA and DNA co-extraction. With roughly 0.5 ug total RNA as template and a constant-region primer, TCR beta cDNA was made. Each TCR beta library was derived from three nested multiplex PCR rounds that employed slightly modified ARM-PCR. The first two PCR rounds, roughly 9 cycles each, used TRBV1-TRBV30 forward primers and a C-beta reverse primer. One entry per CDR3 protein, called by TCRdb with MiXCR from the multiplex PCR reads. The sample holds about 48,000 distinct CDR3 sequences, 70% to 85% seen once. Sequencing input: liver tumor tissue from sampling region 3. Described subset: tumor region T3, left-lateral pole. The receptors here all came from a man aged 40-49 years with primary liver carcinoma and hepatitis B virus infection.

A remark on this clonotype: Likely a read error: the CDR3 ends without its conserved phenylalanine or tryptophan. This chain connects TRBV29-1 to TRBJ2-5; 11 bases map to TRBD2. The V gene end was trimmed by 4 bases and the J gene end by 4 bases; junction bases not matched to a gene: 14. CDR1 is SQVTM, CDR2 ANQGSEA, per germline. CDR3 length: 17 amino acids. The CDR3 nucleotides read TGCAGCGTTGGAGAGACGACTAGCGGGAAAGTTGCAGAGACCCAGTACCTC. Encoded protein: CSVGETTSGKVAETQYL.

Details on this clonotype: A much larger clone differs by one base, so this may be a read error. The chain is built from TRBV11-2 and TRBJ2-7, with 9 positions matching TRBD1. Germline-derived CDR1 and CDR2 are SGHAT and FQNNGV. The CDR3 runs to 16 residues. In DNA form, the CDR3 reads TGTACCAGCATCCGAACGCCGGGACAGGGTATTTACGAGCAGTACTTC. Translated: CTSIRTPGQGIYEQYF.

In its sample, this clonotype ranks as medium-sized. In nucleotides, the CDR3 is TGTGCCAGCAGCTTAGTCAGCGGCGAGGTTTACGAGCAGTACTTC. Amino acid sequence: CASSLVSGEVYEQYF. The V gene is TRBV13, the J gene TRBJ2-7; a weak D match, TRBD2 (5 bases). Germline V gives CDR1 PRHDT, CDR2 FYEKMQ (reference sequence). This CDR3 has 15 residues. Trimming pared 1 base from V and 4 bases from J, leaving 14 bases between.

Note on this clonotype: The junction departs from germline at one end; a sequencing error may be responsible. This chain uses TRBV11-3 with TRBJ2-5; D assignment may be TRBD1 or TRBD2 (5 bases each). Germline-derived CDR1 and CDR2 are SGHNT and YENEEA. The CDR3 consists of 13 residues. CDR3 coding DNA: TGTGCCAACAGCCGAGGGGCCGTAGAGACCCAGTACTTC. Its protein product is CANSRGAVETQYF.

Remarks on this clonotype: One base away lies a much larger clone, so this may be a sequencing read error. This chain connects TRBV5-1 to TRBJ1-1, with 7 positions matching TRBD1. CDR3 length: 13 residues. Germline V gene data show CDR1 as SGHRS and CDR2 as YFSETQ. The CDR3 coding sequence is TGCGCCAGCAGAAACAGGGGAAACAGTGAAGCTTTCTTT. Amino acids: CASRNRGNSEAFF.

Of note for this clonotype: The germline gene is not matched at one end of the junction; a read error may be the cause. Here the CDR3 reads CASRPGTGGYNGQFF. In nucleotides, the CDR3 is TGTGCCAGCAGGCCCGGGACAGGGGGATACAATGGGCAGTTCTTC. This rearrangement joins TRBV28 to TRBJ2-1; 11 nucleotides align to TRBD1. The length of the CDR3 is 15 residues. The germline V gene has CDR1 MDHEN and CDR2 SYDVKM.

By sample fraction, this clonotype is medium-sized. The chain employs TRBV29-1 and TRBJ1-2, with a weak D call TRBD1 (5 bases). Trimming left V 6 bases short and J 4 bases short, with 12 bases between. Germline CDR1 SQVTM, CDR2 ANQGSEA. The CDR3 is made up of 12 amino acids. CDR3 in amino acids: CSVGSDSYGYTF. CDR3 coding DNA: TGCAGCGTCGGCTCTGACAGCTATGGCTACACCTTC.

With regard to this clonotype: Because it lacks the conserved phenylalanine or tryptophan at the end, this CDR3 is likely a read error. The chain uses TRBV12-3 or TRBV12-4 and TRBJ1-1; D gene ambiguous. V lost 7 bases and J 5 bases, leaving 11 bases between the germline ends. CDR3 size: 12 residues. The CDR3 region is CASNGDGTEAFS. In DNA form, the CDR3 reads TGTGCCAGCAATGGAGACGGAACTGAAGCTTTCTCT.

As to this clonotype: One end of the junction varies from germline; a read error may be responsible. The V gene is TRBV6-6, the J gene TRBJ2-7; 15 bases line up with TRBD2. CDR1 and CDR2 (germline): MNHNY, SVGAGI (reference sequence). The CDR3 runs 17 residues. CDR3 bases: TGTACCAGCAGTTCATCAGGACTAGCGGGAGGGCCGGGCGAGCAGTACTTC. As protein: CTSSSSGLAGGPGEQYF.

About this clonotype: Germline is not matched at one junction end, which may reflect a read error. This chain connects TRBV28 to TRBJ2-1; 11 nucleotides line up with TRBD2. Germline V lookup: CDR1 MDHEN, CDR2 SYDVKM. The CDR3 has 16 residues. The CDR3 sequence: CANSPTGTSGYDEQFF. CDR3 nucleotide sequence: TGTGCCAACAGTCCCACCGGGACTAGCGGTTACGATGAGCAGTTCTTC.